The next 2 T cell receptor beta chains were all read from a single sample in a study of early T cells in non-severe SARS-CoV-2 infection (dated by TCRdb to the early 2020s). The library was built by means of 5' RACE. Sequencing used a NextSeq 500. TCRdb cleaned the public reads at Q25 with fastp, built clones with MiXCR and kept in-frame beta chains. All rows with the same CDR3 protein become a single entry with the most common DNA and genes. The sample table contains about 64,000 distinct CDR3 sequences; only one count was recorded for less than 20% of them. The biggest ten clones account for approximately 8.4% of the sample. The sample in question was whole blood, obtained at baseline. The receptors originated from an adult who was a healthcare worker with PCR-confirmed SARS-CoV-2 infection or an uninfected control (not recorded which).

This clonotype has more than one count but fewer than ten. V and J are TRBV2 and TRBJ1-4; TRBD1 is a possible D gene (6 bases). This CDR3 comprises 14 residues. Trimming took off 6 bases at V and 7 bases at J, with 15 bases between the two ends. Germline V CDR1 and CDR2: SNHLY, FYNNEI. DNA for the CDR3: TGTGCCAGCAGGCTCAGGGGTCGTGGTGAAAAACTGTTTTTT. It translates to CASRLRGRGEKLFF.

This clonotype was found a few times. This sequence joins TRBV7-9 and TRBJ1-5; no reliable D call. Germline V gives CDR1 SEHNR, CDR2 FQNEAQ (reference sequence). With 5 bases removed from V and 0 bases from J, the gap between germline ends came to 11 bases. The CDR3 runs 15 residues. CDR3 DNA: TGTGCCAGCAGCCCAGAATTTGGTAGCAATCAGCCCCAGCATTTT. This codes for CASSPEFGSNQPQHF.